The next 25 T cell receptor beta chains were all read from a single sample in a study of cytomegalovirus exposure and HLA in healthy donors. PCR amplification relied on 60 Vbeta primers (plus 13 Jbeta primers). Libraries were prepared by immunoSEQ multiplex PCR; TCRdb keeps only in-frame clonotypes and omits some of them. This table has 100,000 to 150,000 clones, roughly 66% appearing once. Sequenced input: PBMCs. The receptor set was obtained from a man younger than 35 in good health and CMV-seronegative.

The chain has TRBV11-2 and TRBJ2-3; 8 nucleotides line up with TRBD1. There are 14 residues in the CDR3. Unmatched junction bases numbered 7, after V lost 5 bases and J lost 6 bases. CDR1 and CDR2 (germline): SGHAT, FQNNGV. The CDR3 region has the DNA TGTGCCAGCAGCCTTGGGACAGGCGGGGATACGCAGTATTTT. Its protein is CASSLGTGGDTQYF.

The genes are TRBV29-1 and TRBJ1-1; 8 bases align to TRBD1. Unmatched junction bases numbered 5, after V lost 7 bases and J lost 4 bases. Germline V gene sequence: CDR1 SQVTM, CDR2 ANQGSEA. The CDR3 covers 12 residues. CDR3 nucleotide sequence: TGCAGCGCAGGGGGCGGTCGCACTGAAGCTTTCTTT. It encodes CSAGGGRTEAFF. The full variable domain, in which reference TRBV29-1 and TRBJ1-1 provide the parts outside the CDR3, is SAVISQKPSRDICQRGTSLTIQCQVDSQVTMMFWYRQQPGQSLTLIATANQGSEATYESGFVIDKFPISRPNLTFSTLTVSNMSPEDSSIYLCSAGGGRTEAFFGQGTRLTVV.

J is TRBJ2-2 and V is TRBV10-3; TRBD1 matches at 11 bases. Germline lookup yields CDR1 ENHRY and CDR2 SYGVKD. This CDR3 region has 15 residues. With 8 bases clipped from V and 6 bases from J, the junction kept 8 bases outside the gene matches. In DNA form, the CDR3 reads TGTGCCATCTGGCCAGGACAGGGGGCATCCGGGGAGCTGTTTTTT. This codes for CAIWPGQGASGELFF.

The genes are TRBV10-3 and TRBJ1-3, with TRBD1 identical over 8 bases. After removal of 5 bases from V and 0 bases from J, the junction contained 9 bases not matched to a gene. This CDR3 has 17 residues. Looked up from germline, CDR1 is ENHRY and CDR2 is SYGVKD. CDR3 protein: CAISPIRQGSSGNTIYF. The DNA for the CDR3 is TGTGCCATCAGTCCTATAAGACAGGGGAGCTCTGGAAACACCATATATTTT.

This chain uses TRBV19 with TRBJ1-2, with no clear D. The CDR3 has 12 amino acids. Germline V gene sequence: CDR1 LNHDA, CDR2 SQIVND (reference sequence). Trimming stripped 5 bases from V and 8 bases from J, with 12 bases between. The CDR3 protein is CASSWPAGGYTF. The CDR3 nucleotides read TGTGCCAGTAGTTGGCCCGCGGGGGGCTACACCTTC.

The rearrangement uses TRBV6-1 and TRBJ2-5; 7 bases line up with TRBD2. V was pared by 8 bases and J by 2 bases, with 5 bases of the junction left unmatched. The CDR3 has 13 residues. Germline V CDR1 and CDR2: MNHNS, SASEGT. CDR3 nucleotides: TGTGCCAGCGGGAGGGGTCAACAAGAGACCCAGTACTTC. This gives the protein CASGRGQQETQYF.

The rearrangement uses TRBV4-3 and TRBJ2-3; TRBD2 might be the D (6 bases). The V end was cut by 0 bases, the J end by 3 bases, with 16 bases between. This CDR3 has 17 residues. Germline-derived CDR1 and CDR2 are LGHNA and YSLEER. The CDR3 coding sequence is TGCGCCAGCAGCCAAGATTTAGGGGTAGCGGCAACAGATACGCAGTATTTT. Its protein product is CASSQDLGVAATDTQYF.

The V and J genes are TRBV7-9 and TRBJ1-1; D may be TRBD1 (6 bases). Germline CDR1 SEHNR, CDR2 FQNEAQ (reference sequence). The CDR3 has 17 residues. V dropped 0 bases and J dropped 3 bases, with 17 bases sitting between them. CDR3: CASSLARGRPGHTEAFF. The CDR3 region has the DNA TGTGCCAGCAGCTTAGCCAGGGGTCGGCCCGGACACACTGAAGCTTTCTTT.

DNA of the CDR3: TGTGCCAGCTCAGACAACTCCAGGGAATTTTACTTC. Its protein product is CASSDNSREFYF. This chain uses TRBV18 with TRBJ2-7; tentatively, D is TRBD1 (5 bases). This CDR3 is built from 12 residues. The V end lost 5 bases, the J end lost 13 bases, and 18 bases lay between the germline ends. CDR1 is KGHSH, CDR2 LQKENI, per germline.

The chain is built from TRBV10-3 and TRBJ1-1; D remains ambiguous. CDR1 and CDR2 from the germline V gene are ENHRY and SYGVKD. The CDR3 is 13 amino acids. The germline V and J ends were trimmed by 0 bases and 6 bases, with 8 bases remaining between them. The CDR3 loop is CAISESPGAEAFF. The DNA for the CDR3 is TGTGCCATCAGTGAGTCGCCCGGGGCTGAAGCTTTCTTT.

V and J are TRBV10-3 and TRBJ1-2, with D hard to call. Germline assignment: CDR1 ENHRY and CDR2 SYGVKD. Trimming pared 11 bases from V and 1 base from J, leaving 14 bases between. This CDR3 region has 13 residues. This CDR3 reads CAAEASDNYGYTF. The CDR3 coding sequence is TGTGCCGCCGAGGCATCTGATAACTATGGCTACACCTTC.

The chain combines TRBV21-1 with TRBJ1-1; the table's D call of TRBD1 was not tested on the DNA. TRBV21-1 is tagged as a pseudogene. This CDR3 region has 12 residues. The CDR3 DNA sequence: TGTGCCAGCAGCAAATGTAGAAGGGGAGCTTTCTTT. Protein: CASSKCRRGAFF.

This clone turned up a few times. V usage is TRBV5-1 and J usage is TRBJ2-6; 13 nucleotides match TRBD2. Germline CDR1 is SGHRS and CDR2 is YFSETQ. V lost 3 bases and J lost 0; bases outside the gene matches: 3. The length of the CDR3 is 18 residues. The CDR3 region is CASSSGLAGNSGANVLTF. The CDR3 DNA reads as TGCGCCAGCAGCTCGGGACTAGCGGGAAACTCTGGGGCCAACGTCCTGACTTTC.

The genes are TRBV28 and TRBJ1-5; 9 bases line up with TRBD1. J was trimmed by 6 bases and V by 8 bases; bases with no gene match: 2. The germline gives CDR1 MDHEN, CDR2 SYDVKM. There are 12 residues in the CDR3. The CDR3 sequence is CASGTGTQPQHF. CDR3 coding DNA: TGTGCCAGCGGGACAGGGACTCAGCCCCAGCATTTT.

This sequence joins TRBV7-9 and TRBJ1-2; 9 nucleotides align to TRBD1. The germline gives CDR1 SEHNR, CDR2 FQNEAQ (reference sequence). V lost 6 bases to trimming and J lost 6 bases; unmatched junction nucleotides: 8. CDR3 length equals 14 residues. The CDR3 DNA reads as TGTGCCAGCAGACCCGCCACAGGGGGCGATGGCTACACCTTC. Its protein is CASRPATGGDGYTF.

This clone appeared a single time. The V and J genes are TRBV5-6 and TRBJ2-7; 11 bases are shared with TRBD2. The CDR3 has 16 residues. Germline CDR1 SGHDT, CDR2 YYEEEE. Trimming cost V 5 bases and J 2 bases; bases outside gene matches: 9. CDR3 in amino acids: CASRQRLAGITYEQYF. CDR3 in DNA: TGTGCCAGCAGACAGCGACTAGCGGGAATAACCTACGAGCAGTACTTC.

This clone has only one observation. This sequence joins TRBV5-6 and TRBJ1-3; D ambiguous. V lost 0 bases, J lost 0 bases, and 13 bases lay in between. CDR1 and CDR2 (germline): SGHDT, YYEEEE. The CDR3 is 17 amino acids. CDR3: CASSLVVRAGSGNTIYF. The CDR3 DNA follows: TGTGCCAGCAGCTTGGTAGTAAGAGCAGGCTCTGGAAACACCATATATTTT.

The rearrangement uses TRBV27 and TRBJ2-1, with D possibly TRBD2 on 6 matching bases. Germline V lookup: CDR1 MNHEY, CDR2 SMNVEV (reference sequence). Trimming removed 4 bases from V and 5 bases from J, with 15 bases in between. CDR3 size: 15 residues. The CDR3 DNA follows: TGTGCCAGCAGTTCCGTGGGACTTCTAAACAATGAGCAGTTCTTC. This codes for CASSSVGLLNNEQFF.

The CDR3 bases are TGTGCCACCAGCAGCGGGGGACTAGCGTCCGATGAGCAGTTCTTC. It translates to CATSSGGLASDEQFF. The chain employs TRBV15 and TRBJ2-1; TRBD2 matches at 10 bases. The CDR3 is 15 amino acids. CDR1 is LNHNV and CDR2 is YYDKDF in the germline V gene (reference sequence). V dropped 3 bases and J dropped 8; count of bases not matched to a gene: 7.

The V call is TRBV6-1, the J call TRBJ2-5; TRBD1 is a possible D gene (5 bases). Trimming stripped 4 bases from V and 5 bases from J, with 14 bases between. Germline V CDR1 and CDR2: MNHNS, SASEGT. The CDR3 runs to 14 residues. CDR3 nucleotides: TGTGCCAGCAGTGGGGGCCCCGGGCGGGAGACCCAGTACTTC. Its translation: CASSGGPGRETQYF.

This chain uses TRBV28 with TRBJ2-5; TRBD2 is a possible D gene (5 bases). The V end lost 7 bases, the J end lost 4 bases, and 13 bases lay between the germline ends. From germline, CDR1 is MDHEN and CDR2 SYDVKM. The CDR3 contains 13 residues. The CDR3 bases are TGTGCCAGCACGGCCCGGGATCGAGAGACCCAGTACTTC. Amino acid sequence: CASTARDRETQYF.

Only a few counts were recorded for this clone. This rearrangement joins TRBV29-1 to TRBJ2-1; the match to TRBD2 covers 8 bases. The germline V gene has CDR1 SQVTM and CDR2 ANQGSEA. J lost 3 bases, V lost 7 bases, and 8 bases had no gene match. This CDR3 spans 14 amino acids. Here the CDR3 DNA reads TGCAGCGCCAAAATAGCGGGAATCTACAATGAGCAGTTCTTC. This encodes CSAKIAGIYNEQFF.

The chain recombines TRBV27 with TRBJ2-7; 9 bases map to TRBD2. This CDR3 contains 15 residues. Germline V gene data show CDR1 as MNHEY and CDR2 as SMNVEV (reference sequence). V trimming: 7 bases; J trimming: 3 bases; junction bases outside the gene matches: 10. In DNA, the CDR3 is TGTGCCAGCATCCCAGCGGGGGGTCGACACTACGAGCAGTACTTC. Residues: CASIPAGGRHYEQYF.

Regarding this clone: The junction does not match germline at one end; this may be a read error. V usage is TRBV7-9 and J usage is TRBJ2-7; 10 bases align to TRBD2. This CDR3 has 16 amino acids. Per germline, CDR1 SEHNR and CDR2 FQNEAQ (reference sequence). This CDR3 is CSSSLARGTSDYEQYF. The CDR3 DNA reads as TGTTCCAGCAGCTTAGCTCGGGGGACTAGCGACTACGAGCAGTACTTC. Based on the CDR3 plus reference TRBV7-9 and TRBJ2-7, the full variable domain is DTGVSQNPRHKITKRGQNVTFRCDPISEHNRLYWYRQTLGQGPEFLTYFQNEAQLEKSRLLSDRFSAERPKGSFSTLEIQRTEQGDSAMYLCSSSLARGTSDYEQYFGPGTRLTVT.

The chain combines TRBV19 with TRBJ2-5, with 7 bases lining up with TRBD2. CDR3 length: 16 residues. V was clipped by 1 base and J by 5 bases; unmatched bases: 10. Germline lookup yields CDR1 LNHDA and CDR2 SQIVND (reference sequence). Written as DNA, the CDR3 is TGTGCCAGTAGTATAGGGAGGGGAGCGGGAACGGAGACCCAGTACTTC. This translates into CASSIGRGAGTETQYF.